This TCR beta chain was identified during a study of beta chain features in type 1 diabetes. At the level of the study: Cell yields, age and gender were similar between patients and healthy donors. General study points: Moderate yet significant TCRB CDR3 shortening was seen in Type 1 diabetes patients in all four CD4+ subsets. Within patients, naive, central memory and Treg TCRB repertoires seemed more similar than within healthy donors.

This clone was observed at least ten times. Its antigen is unknown. In germline, CDR1 is SQVTM, CDR2 ANQGSEA. The V gene end was trimmed by 6 bases and the J gene end by 12 bases; junction bases not matched to a gene: 14. The CDR3 has 15 residues. Sequenced material consisted of expressed TCRB transcripts (all of the isolated RNA was reverse transcribed). The method was immunoSEQ multiplex PCR; TCRdb's version includes in-frame clones alone and lacks a portion of them. Of some 160,000 clones in the sample, 6.5% to 8.5% were seen once. The sequencing sample was made of central memory CD4+ T cells from blood. The TCR was taken from a woman between 18 and 30 years old with type 1 diabetes. This chain links TRBV29-1 with TRBJ2-1; TRBD2 aligns across 13 bases. The CDR3 here is CSVSPGTSGNGWQFF. The CDR3 nucleotides read TGCAGCGTCTCCCCCGGGACTAGCGGGAATGGGTGGCAGTTCTTC.